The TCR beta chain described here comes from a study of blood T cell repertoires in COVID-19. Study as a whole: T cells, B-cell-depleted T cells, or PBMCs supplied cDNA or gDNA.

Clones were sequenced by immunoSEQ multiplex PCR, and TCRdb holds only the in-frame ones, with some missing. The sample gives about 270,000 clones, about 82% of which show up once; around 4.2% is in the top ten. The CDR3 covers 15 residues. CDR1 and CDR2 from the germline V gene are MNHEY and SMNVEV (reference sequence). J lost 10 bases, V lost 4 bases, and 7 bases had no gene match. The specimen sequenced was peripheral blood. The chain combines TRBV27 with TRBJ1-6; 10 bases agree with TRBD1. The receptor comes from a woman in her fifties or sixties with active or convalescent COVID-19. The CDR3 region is CASSSDGTGESPLHF. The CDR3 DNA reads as TGTGCCAGCAGTTCGGATGGGACAGGGGAATCACCCCTCCACTTT.